These 5 T cell receptor beta chains originate from one sample sequenced in a study of T cells in Graves' hyperthyroidism and ophthalmopathy. Amplification of TCR beta CDR3 regions used RNA as the template. The HTBI set primed first-round TCR CDR3 RT-PCR. From the multiplex PCR reads, TCRdb called clonotypes with MiXCR, one entry per CDR3 protein. Found here are more than 300,000 distinct CDR3 sequences, less than 20% of them singletons; the top ten hold 35% to 45%. Sequencing was done on a sample of blood. These receptors all come from a man aged 18 to 35 with Graves' ophthalmopathy.

This clonotype showed up many times. The CDR3 spells CATSDAGFGYTF. The DNA of the CDR3 is TGTGCCACCAGTGATGCAGGGTTTGGCTACACCTTC. V and J are TRBV24-1 and TRBJ1-2; D might be TRBD1 (5 bases). CDR3 length equals 12 residues. CDR1 is KGHDR, CDR2 SFDVKD, per germline. V lost 3 bases and J 7 bases, leaving 8 bases between the germline ends.

The chain carries TRBV25-1 and TRBJ2-7; no reliable D call. The CDR3 runs 12 residues. Trimming removed 7 bases from V and 1 base from J, with 8 bases in between. Germline values: CDR1 MGHDK, CDR2 SYGVNS. The CDR3 sequence: CASTGPSYEQYF. The CDR3 region has the DNA TGTGCCAGCACAGGCCCGTCCTACGAGCAGTACTTC.

To note about this clonotype: The junction departs from germline at one end; a sequencing error may be responsible. The chain employs TRBV12-3 or TRBV12-4 and TRBJ2-2; D not certain. CDR3 size: 14 residues. The CDR3 DNA sequence: TGTGGCAGCAGTTTGAGAGGCACCACCGGGGAGCTGTTTTTT. Protein product: CGSSLRGTTGELFF.

The chain joins TRBV9 to TRBJ2-7; TRBD1 matches 11 bases. The junction had 6 bases not matched to a gene; V was cut back by 3 bases and J by 7 bases. Germline CDR1 and CDR2: SGDLS and YYNGEE. The CDR3 totals 14 residues. CDR3 DNA sequence: TGTGCCAGCAGCGCCCGGACAGGGGGCTTTGAGCAGTACTTC. It encodes CASSARTGGFEQYF.

In its sample, this clonotype was seen many times. The V gene is TRBV28, the J gene TRBJ1-2; tentative D call: TRBD1 (6 bases). CDR3 size: 13 residues. V was pared by 2 bases and J by 4 bases, with 8 bases between. Germline V gene lookup returns CDR1 MDHEN and CDR2 SYDVKM. The CDR3 reads CASSLGTLYGYTF. CDR3 nucleotides: TGTGCCAGCAGTTTAGGGACACTCTATGGCTACACCTTC.